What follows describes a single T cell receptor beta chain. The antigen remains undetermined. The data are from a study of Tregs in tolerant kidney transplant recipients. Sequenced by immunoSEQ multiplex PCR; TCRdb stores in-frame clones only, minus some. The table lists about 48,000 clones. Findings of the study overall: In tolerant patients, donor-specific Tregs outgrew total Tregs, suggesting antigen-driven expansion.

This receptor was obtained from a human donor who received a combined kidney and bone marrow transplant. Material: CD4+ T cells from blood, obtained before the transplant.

CDR3 DNA, as far as it was read: TGTGCCAGCAGTTTACCAGGGGGCGGAGAGACC. Encoded protein: CASSLPGGGET. The full CDR3 is CASSLPGGGETQYF. The rearrangement joins TRBV28 to TRBJ2-5; 8 nucleotides agree with TRBD1. The read ends 3 residues before the CDR3 terminus; that terminus is restored from the germline J gene. Germline V gene data show CDR1 as MDHEN and CDR2 as SYDVKM. The CDR3 is made up of 14 amino acids. V shed 2 bases, J shed 4 bases, and the junction held 3 bases outside the gene matches.